The clone carrying this T cell receptor beta chain showed up many times. The target antigen is unknown. These data are taken from a study of T cells in Graves' hyperthyroidism and ophthalmopathy. Overall study results and limits: Clonotypes that were expanded in thyroid above 0.001 mostly appeared in blood too. Ophthalmopathy prediction by the model preceded onset by a median about 6 months.

Trimming removed 3 bases from V and 3 bases from J, with 14 bases in between. This CDR3 region has 15 residues. Germline lookup yields CDR1 LGHDT and CDR2 YNNKEL (reference sequence). TCR beta CDR3 sequences were amplified from RNA transcripts. The HTBI primer set was used in a first-round RT-PCR of the TCR CDR3. TCRdb passed the multiplex PCR reads through MiXCR, listing each CDR3 protein once. This repertoire shows around 560,000 distinct CDR3 sequences, roughly a sixth found once; its top ten account for more than 15%. Diagnosing involved the use of clinical symptoms, serum thyroxine and TRAb, thyroid ultrasound and orbital computed tomography.

This sequence joins TRBV3-1 and TRBJ2-5; no clear D gene. The sequence derives from a woman between 18 and 30 years old with Graves' hyperthyroidism. Sequencing input: blood. The CDR3 sequence is CASSQPIRRKETQYF. The CDR3 nucleotides are TGTGCCAGCAGCCAGCCGATTAGGCGCAAAGAGACCCAGTACTTC.